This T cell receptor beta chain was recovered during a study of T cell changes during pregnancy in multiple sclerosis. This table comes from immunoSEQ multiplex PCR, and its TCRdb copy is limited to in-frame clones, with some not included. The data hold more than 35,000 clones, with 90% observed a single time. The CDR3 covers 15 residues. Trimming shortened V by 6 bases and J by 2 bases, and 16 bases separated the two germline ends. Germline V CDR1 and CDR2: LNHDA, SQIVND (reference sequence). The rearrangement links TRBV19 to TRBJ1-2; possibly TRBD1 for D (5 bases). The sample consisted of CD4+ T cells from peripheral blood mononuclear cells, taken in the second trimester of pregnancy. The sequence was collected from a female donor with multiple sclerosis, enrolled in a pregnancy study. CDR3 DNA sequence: TGTGCCAGTAGAAGGGACGGGGGGGGAAACTATGGCTACACCTTC. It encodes CASRRDGGGNYGYTF.